The source of this T cell receptor (beta chain) is a study of blood T cell repertoires in COVID-19. Study in general: Sites in the United States, Italy and Spain provided acute and convalescent COVID-19 samples. The cDNA or gDNA used as material had been derived from T cells, B-cell-depleted T cells, or PBMCs.

In this sample, this clone turned up a few times. This CDR3 region has 12 residues. Trimming left V 5 bases short and J 4 bases short, with 9 bases between. CDR1 is MNHEY and CDR2 is SVGEGT in the germline V gene. Per the study methods: Estimated nucleated cell counts came from reference gene primer amplification. The table came from immunoSEQ multiplex PCR; TCRdb's copy has only in-frame clones and leaves some out. V and J calls and clone size follow that table, whereas D and trimming were derived from the DNA. The sample contains about 230,000 clones, 84% of which appear only once. This chain uses TRBV6-2 or TRBV6-3 with TRBJ2-7; D remains unclear. The receptor was isolated from a man aged 40-49 years who had recovered from COVID-19. Sequenced: peripheral blood. CDR3 DNA: TGTGCCAGCAGTGCGGAACCTTACGAGCAGTACTTC. Protein product: CASSAEPYEQYF.